What follows are 31 T cell receptor beta chains derived from one specimen sequenced in a study of cytomegalovirus exposure and HLA in healthy donors. The primer mix had 60 Vbeta and 13 Jbeta primers. Profiling relied on immunoSEQ multiplex PCR, and the TCRdb table lists in-frame clones only, not all of them. The table shows about 35,000 clones, with 80% occurring only once. Sequencing used PBMCs. The receptors were gathered from a male donor in good health and CMV-seronegative.

V and J are TRBV7-2 and TRBJ2-3; TRBD1 matches at 9 bases. Germline V gives CDR1 SGHTA, CDR2 FQGNSA. V lost 4 bases to trimming and J lost 1 base; unmatched junction nucleotides: 3. The CDR3 extends over 15 amino acids. The chain's CDR3 is CASSSTGGGTDTQYF. CDR3 DNA: TGTGCCAGCAGCTCTACAGGGGGCGGCACAGATACGCAGTATTTT.

The chain carries TRBV9 and TRBJ2-3, with 10 bases identical to TRBD2. In germline, CDR1 is SGDLS, CDR2 YYNGEE. The trim removed 2 bases at V and 1 base at J, leaving 4 bases unmatched. This CDR3 spans 16 amino acids. The CDR3, as DNA: TGTGCCAGCAGCGTCCTAGCGGGAGCGGGCACAGATACGCAGTATTTT. This gives the protein CASSVLAGAGTDTQYF.

The chain combines TRBV5-1 with TRBJ2-3, with 12 bases lining up with TRBD2. Per the germline V gene, CDR1 is SGHRS and CDR2 is YFSETQ. Trimming at V came to 0 bases and at J to 6 bases, leaving 8 bases not matched to a gene. The CDR3 sequence is 17 residues long. CDR3 sequence (DNA): TGCGCCAGCAGCTTGGCCGCTAGCGGGGGGGCTTGGGATACGCAGTATTTT. It encodes CASSLAASGGAWDTQYF.

The chain links TRBV5-1 to TRBJ2-7; 14 positions agree with TRBD2. The CDR3 runs to 14 residues. V dropped 0 bases and J dropped 13; count of bases not matched to a gene: 6. Germline loops: CDR1 SGHRS, CDR2 YFSETQ. CDR3 nucleotide sequence: TGCGCCAGCAGCTTGGGACTAGCGGGAGGGTGGCAATACTTC. It specifies CASSLGLAGGWQYF.

The CDR3 spells CASSSEAGGGSDTQYF. The CDR3 DNA reads TGTGCCAGCAGTTCCGAGGCCGGGGGGGGCTCAGATACGCAGTATTTT. This chain uses TRBV6-5 with TRBJ2-3, with 8 bases fitting TRBD2. Trimming removed 4 bases from V and 4 bases from J; junction bases left unmatched: 10. CDR3 size: 16 residues. Germline V gene lookup returns CDR1 MNHEY and CDR2 SVGAGI.

This rearrangement joins TRBV7-6 to TRBJ1-1, with D perhaps matching TRBD1 (6 bases). The CDR3 sequence is 14 residues long. Germline values: CDR1 SGHVS, CDR2 FNYEAQ. The V end lost 3 bases, the J end lost 2 bases, and 10 bases lay between the germline ends. The CDR3 reads CASSFGQSNTEAFF. CDR3 bases: TGTGCCAGCAGCTTCGGACAGAGCAACACTGAAGCTTTCTTT.

This rearrangement joins TRBV28 to TRBJ1-2; unclear D gene. Germline V lookup: CDR1 MDHEN, CDR2 SYDVKM. Trimming shortened V by 6 bases and J by 7 bases, and 15 bases separated the two germline ends. The CDR3 sequence is 13 residues long. The CDR3, as DNA: TGTGCCAGCAGACGACGAGGTGGGTCTGGCTACACCTTC. It specifies CASRRRGGSGYTF.

This clone was seen just once. CDR3 region: CASSTRTGGNEQYF. The CDR3 region has the DNA TGTGCCAGCAGCACCCGGACAGGGGGCAACGAGCAGTACTTC. This chain links TRBV13 with TRBJ2-7; 11 nucleotides agree with TRBD1. Germline assignment: CDR1 PRHDT and CDR2 FYEKMQ (reference sequence). The CDR3 runs to 14 residues. V lost 5 bases to trimming and J lost 5 bases; unmatched junction nucleotides: 5.

The gene calls are TRBV28 and TRBJ1-2, with TRBD1 matching over 8 bases. The CDR3 length is 16 residues. CDR1 and CDR2 from the germline V gene are MDHEN and SYDVKM. J lost 3 bases, V lost 3 bases, and 9 bases had no gene match. CDR3 residues: CASSLGGTGADYGYTF. The CDR3 DNA reads TGTGCCAGCAGTTTGGGGGGGACAGGAGCGGACTATGGCTACACCTTC.

The chain links TRBV25-1 to TRBJ2-5; 7 nucleotides agree with TRBD1. The CDR3 sequence is 15 residues long. Germline loops: CDR1 MGHDK, CDR2 SYGVNS. J gave up 2 bases and V 6 bases, and 9 bases lay outside the gene matches. CDR3 sequence reads: CASREDRANQETQYF. Written as DNA, the CDR3 is TGTGCCAGCAGAGAAGACAGGGCAAATCAAGAGACCCAGTACTTC.

This sequence joins TRBV6-1 and TRBJ1-4; 11 positions agree with TRBD1. Unmatched junction bases numbered 6, after V lost 3 bases and J lost 6 bases. This CDR3 is built from 16 residues. The germline V gene has CDR1 MNHNS and CDR2 SASEGT. This CDR3 is CASSDKGDRGDEKLFF. The CDR3 DNA reads as TGTGCCAGCAGTGACAAAGGGGACAGGGGGGATGAAAAACTGTTTTTT.

The chain couples TRBV25-1 to TRBJ1-4, with 7 bases identical to TRBD1. CDR1 MGHDK and CDR2 SYGVNS come from the germline V gene. V gave up 3 bases and J gave up 8 bases; unmatched junction bases: 6. CDR3 length equals 14 residues. CDR3 nucleotide sequence: TGTGCCAGCAGTGACCTTCAGGGGGAAGAAAAACTGTTTTTT. It is translated as CASSDLQGEEKLFF. Filled out from reference TRBV25-1 and TRBJ1-4, the complete variable domain reads EADIYQTPRYLVIGTGKKITLECSQTMGHDKMYWYQQDPGMELHLIHYSYGVNSTEKGDLSSESTVSRIRTEHFPLTLESARPSHTSQYLCASSDLQGEEKLFFGSGTQLSVL.

V is TRBV5-1 and J is TRBJ1-6; possibly TRBD1 for D (6 bases). Deletions cut 0 bases from V and 8 bases from J, with 6 bases between. Looked up from germline, CDR1 is SGHRS and CDR2 is YFSETQ. The CDR3 has 13 amino acids. Here the CDR3 reads CASSLDRDSPLHF. CDR3 DNA: TGCGCCAGCAGCTTGGACAGGGATTCACCCCTCCACTTT.

The V gene is TRBV6-5, the J gene TRBJ1-6; possibly TRBD1 for D (5 bases). The CDR3 length is 14 residues. CDR1 is MNHEY and CDR2 is SVGAGI in the germline V gene. Trimming shortened V by 0 bases and J by 5 bases, and 5 bases separated the two germline ends. The CDR3 DNA is TGTGCCAGCAGTTACTCGGACAATAATTCACCCCTCCACTTT. Translating gives CASSYSDNNSPLHF.

V and J are TRBV14 and TRBJ1-5; perhaps TRBD1 as D (5 bases). The CDR3 sequence is 15 residues long. V was trimmed by 1 base and J by 0 bases, leaving 7 bases between them. The germline V gene encodes CDR1 SGHDN and CDR2 FVKESK. The CDR3 spells CASSQGGLSNQPQHF. The CDR3 DNA is TGTGCCAGCAGCCAAGGGGGCCTTAGCAATCAGCCCCAGCATTTT.

This clone was recorded once. V is TRBV6-6 and J is TRBJ2-7, with D maybe TRBD1 (6 bases). Trimming removed 6 bases from V and 6 bases from J, with 12 bases in between. Germline-derived CDR1 and CDR2 are MNHNY and SVGAGI (reference sequence). The CDR3 spans 12 residues. CDR3 amino acids: CASSDRRFEQYF. The CDR3, as DNA: TGTGCCAGCAGCGACAGGAGATTCGAGCAGTACTTC.

The gene calls are TRBV5-1 and TRBJ2-1; a weak D match, TRBD2 (5 bases). From germline, CDR1 is SGHRS and CDR2 YFSETQ. V lost 3 bases, J lost 5 bases, and 21 bases lay in between. This CDR3 region has 17 residues. CDR3 coding DNA: TGCGCCAGCAGCTCCCAAAGTGGGAGAGGGTCAGACAATGAGCAGTTCTTC. It encodes CASSSQSGRGSDNEQFF.

The chain uses TRBV6-5 and TRBJ1-3; D is perhaps TRBD1 (5 bases). CDR1 and CDR2 (germline): MNHEY, SVGAGI. The germline V and J ends were trimmed by 2 bases and 0 bases, with 8 bases remaining between them. CDR3 length equals 15 residues. The CDR3 spells CASSYGAGSGNTIYF. The DNA for the CDR3 is TGTGCCAGCAGTTACGGGGCCGGCTCTGGAAACACCATATATTTT.

This chain joins TRBV14 and TRBJ2-5, with D unclear. V gave up 3 bases and J gave up 4 bases, with 6 bases separating them. There are 12 residues in the CDR3. Germline CDR1 is SGHDN and CDR2 is FVKESK. The CDR3 loop is CASSHIRETQYF. CDR3 DNA: TGTGCCAGCAGCCACATCAGAGAGACCCAGTACTTC.

This chain uses TRBV28 with TRBJ1-3, with 8 nucleotides matching TRBD1. Per germline, CDR1 MDHEN and CDR2 SYDVKM. V trimming: 3 bases; J trimming: 2 bases; junction bases outside the gene matches: 6. The CDR3 loop spans 16 amino acids. CDR3 coding DNA: TGTGCCAGCAGTTTTGCAGGGGGCATCGCTGGAAACACCATATATTTT. Its translation: CASSFAGGIAGNTIYF.

The rearrangement uses TRBV5-4 and TRBJ2-3; 9 bases are a match to TRBD2. The germline V gene encodes CDR1 SGHNT and CDR2 YYREEE (reference sequence). The CDR3 has 14 residues. Unmatched junction bases numbered 1, after V lost 0 bases and J lost 5 bases. The CDR3 DNA follows: TGTGCCAGCAGCTTGGGCGGGAGGGTAGATACGCAGTATTTT. Amino acids: CASSLGGRVDTQYF.

J is TRBJ2-3 and V is TRBV7-9, with D perhaps TRBD1 (6 bases). The CDR3 has 14 residues. Germline values: CDR1 SEHNR, CDR2 FQNEAQ (reference sequence). Deletions cut 2 bases from V and 6 bases from J, with 12 bases between. The CDR3: CASSLQGHPDTQYF. In DNA, the CDR3 is TGTGCCAGCAGCTTACAGGGACACCCCGATACGCAGTATTTT. The full variable domain, in which reference TRBV7-9 and TRBJ2-3 provide the parts outside the CDR3, is DTGVSQNPRHKITKRGQNVTFRCDPISEHNRLYWYRQTLGQGPEFLTYFQNEAQLEKSRLLSDRFSAERPKGSFSTLEIQRTEQGDSAMYLCASSLQGHPDTQYFGPGTRLTVL.

The genes are TRBV30 and TRBJ1-5; 7 bases map to TRBD1. Germline loops: CDR1 GTSNPN, CDR2 SVGIG (reference sequence). V gave up 2 bases and J gave up 1 base; unmatched junction bases: 8. The CDR3 runs 16 residues. The CDR3 region is CAWSSNDRVSNQPQHF. The CDR3 region has the DNA TGTGCCTGGAGTTCAAACGACAGGGTGAGCAATCAGCCCCAGCATTTT.

This clone was observed a handful of times. The chain is built from TRBV19 and TRBJ1-2; 7 nucleotides match TRBD1. Losses at the gene ends were 5 bases for V and 2 bases for J; bases not matched to a gene: 5. Per germline, CDR1 LNHDA and CDR2 SQIVND (reference sequence). The CDR3 spans 14 residues. The CDR3: CASSGTAENYGYTF. For the CDR3, the DNA is TGTGCCAGTAGTGGGACAGCCGAAAACTATGGCTACACCTTC.

This clone has only a few counts. The chain joins TRBV5-4 to TRBJ1-4, with a weak D call TRBD1 (5 bases). The V gene lost 4 bases and the J gene lost 7 bases, with 17 bases spanning the gap. Germline V lookup: CDR1 SGHNT, CDR2 YYREEE (reference sequence). There are 15 residues in the CDR3. In nucleotides, the CDR3 is TGTGCCAGCAGCGCGGGGGGGGTGCAGGGTGAAAAACTGTTTTTT. Residues: CASSAGGVQGEKLFF.

The chain joins TRBV9 to TRBJ1-1, with D uncertain. CDR1 is SGDLS and CDR2 is YYNGEE in the germline V gene. CDR3 size: 14 residues. The V end lost 3 bases, the J end lost 2 bases, and 11 bases lay between the germline ends. The CDR3 sequence: CASSAPGYNTEAFF. Written as DNA, the CDR3 is TGTGCCAGCAGCGCTCCGGGTTACAACACTGAAGCTTTCTTT.

This chain connects TRBV6-5 to TRBJ1-1; the D gene is possibly TRBD1 (5 bases). Trimming pared 2 bases from V and 5 bases from J, leaving 12 bases between. CDR1 and CDR2 (germline): MNHEY, SVGAGI. CDR3 size: 14 residues. CDR3 nucleotide sequence: TGTGCCAGCAGTTACCCTGGGGGAGGTACTGAAGCTTTCTTT. As protein: CASSYPGGGTEAFF.

This sequence joins TRBV7-3 and TRBJ2-1, with 8 nucleotides matching TRBD2. Trimming took 3 bases from V and 1 from J; bases not matched to a gene: 5. Germline V CDR1 and CDR2: SGHTA, FQGTGA. The CDR3 has 16 residues. CDR3 region: CASSLVSGGSYNEQFF. The CDR3 DNA sequence: TGTGCCAGCAGCTTGGTAAGCGGGGGATCCTACAATGAGCAGTTCTTC.

The chain combines TRBV27 with TRBJ2-3; 11 nucleotides match TRBD2. The CDR3 has 15 residues. The germline V gene encodes CDR1 MNHEY and CDR2 SMNVEV (reference sequence). V was pared by 6 bases and J by 3 bases, with 5 bases of the junction left unmatched. Here the CDR3 DNA reads TGTGCCAGCAGAGTAGCGGGGGGGAGGACAGATACGCAGTATTTT. Its translation is CASRVAGGRTDTQYF.

The CDR3 DNA sequence: TGTGCCAGTAGTCAAGGGAGAAACACTGAAGCTTTCTTT. Encoded protein: CASSQGRNTEAFF. The V call is TRBV19, the J call TRBJ1-1; D unclear. Between the trimmed V and J ends, which lost 5 bases and 2 bases, there was a span of 9 bases. This CDR3 contains 13 residues. Looked up from germline, CDR1 is LNHDA and CDR2 is SQIVND (reference sequence).

This clone showed up just a few times. V usage is TRBV6-1 and J usage is TRBJ2-1; 7 bases map to TRBD1. The V gene end was trimmed by 7 bases and the J gene end by 1 base; junction bases not matched to a gene: 7. The germline V gene has CDR1 MNHNS and CDR2 SASEGT. The CDR3 consists of 15 residues. The CDR3: CASTPGQLSYNEQFF. The CDR3 DNA reads TGTGCCAGCACCCCGGGACAGCTTTCCTACAATGAGCAGTTCTTC.